This T cell receptor beta chain was obtained from a study of T-cell memory formation after mild COVID-19. Looking at the study overall: Largely, TCR clusters stayed within a single donor.

With 0 bases removed from V and 8 bases from J, the gap between germline ends came to 13 bases. This CDR3 spans 14 amino acids. Germline V lookup: CDR1 SGHTA, CDR2 FQGNSA. Study-wide results and limits: The finding that pre-infection memory included some responding clones suggested that cross-reactive memory joined. Unconfirmed was the SARS-CoV-2 specificity of second-wave clones that peaked on day 37. Later expanders leaned CD4+, whereas day 15 to 85 contracting clones were balanced CD4/CD8.

The table lists this clonotype with a few counts. What it binds is not known. TCRdb passed the 5' RACE reads through MiXCR, listing each CDR3 protein once. The sample records approximately 480,000 distinct CDR3 sequences, about 20% being singletons. Source material: PBMCs or a T cell subset sorted from them (not recorded which). This TCR was sampled from an adult woman who had mild COVID-19 (a few samples of this study predate the infection). Cell type and time point are not known. The chain has TRBV7-2 and TRBJ1-2, with D uncertain. As DNA, the CDR3 is TGTGCCAGCAGCTTAGCCCCGACCCTGCCGGGCTACACCTTC. Translating it yields CASSLAPTLPGYTF.